This is a list of T cell receptor beta chains from one sample in a study of blood T cell repertoires in COVID-19. Data came from immunoSEQ multiplex PCR; TCRdb stores just in-frame clones and leaves some out. The sample records 200,000 or so clones, over 65% being singletons. The sample was peripheral blood. Receptors were obtained from a person between 70 and 80 years old with COVID-19, enrolled during active disease. Each CDR3 is given with its conserved first and last residue. A D gene is named only where the DNA matches it firmly. The listing skips clone size in some rows; elsewhere it reads once, few, many or a size class.

-	TRBJ1-3	-	TRBV9	TGTGCCAGCAGGGGCGTTTTTGTGGACACCATATATTTT	CASRGVFVDTIYF
-	TRBJ2-7	TRBD2	TRBV4-2	TGTGCCAGCAGCCAATCCTCTAGCGGGACAGTCTACGAGCAGTACTTC	CASSQSSSGTVYEQYF
-	TRBJ2-2	-	TRBV2	TGTGCCAGCATCGGGAGTATGAACACCGGGGAGCTGTTTTTT	CASIGSMNTGELFF
-	TRBJ2-3	-	TRBV5-4	TGTGCCAGCAGCTTGGAGGGGGGGCGAATGGATACGCAGTATTTT	CASSLEGGRMDTQYF
-	TRBJ2-3	-	TRBV6-5	TGTGCCAGCACCGACAGTGGGGCGAGTACAGATACGCAGTATTTT	CASTDSGASTDTQYF
-	TRBJ2-2	-	TRBV4-1	TGCGCCAGCACCCCACTACTAACAACCGGGGAGCTGTTTTTT	CASTPLLTTGELFF
-	TRBJ2-7	-	TRBV7-2	TGTGCCAGCAGCTTAGCGCTTAGCGGCGAGCAGTACTTC	CASSLALSGEQYF
-	TRBJ2-7	TRBD2	TRBV4-1	TGCGCCAGCAGCCCCACTAGCGGGAGTGTTTACGAGCAGTACTTC	CASSPTSGSVYEQYF
-	TRBJ1-3	-	TRBV2	TGTGCCAGCAGTGAATGGGCGGGGGTCGGAAACACCATATATTTT	CASSEWAGVGNTIYF
many	TRBJ2-7	TRBD1	TRBV27	TGTGCCAGCAGTTTCCTAGGACAGGGGGTGGGTGAGCAGTACTTC	CASSFLGQGVGEQYF
-	TRBJ2-5	-	TRBV5-6	TGTGCCAGCAGCTTGTATACGAGGGATAAGGAAGAGACCCAGTACTTC	CASSLYTRDKEETQYF
once	TRBJ2-3	-	TRBV3-1/TRBV3-2	TGTGCCAGCAGCCGCCCGTCGGGAGATACGCAGTATTTT	CASSRPSGDTQYF
once	TRBJ2-7	TRBD1	TRBV29-1	TGCAGCGTTGCGTCTGGGACAGGGTTTAACTACGAGCAGTACTTC	CSVASGTGFNYEQYF
-	TRBJ1-2	TRBD1	TRBV15	TGTGCCACCAGCAGGGACAGGGGTGGCTACACCTTC	CATSRDRGGYTF
-	TRBJ1-2	TRBD1	TRBV9	TGTGCCAGCAGCCATACAGGGGCTGGAGGCTACACCTTC	CASSHTGAGGYTF
-	TRBJ2-1	TRBD1	TRBV5-1	TGCGCCAGCAGCTTGCGGGGACAGGGGGTTGAAAATGAGCAGTTCTTC	CASSLRGQGVENEQFF
-	TRBJ1-6	TRBD1	TRBV5-8	TGTGCCAGCAGCCACTCGGACAGGGCACGCACACCCCTCCACTTT	CASSHSDRARTPLHF
-	TRBJ2-5	TRBD2	TRBV19	TGTGCCAGTAGTATTGGGGGGGGGTTCGTTGGAGGAGAGACCCAGTACTTC	CASSIGGGFVGGETQYF
few	TRBJ2-7	TRBD2	TRBV14	TGTGCCAGCAGCTTCTACGGCCCGGGGAGCGGGAGGCCGCACGAGCAGTACTTC	CASSFYGPGSGRPHEQYF
few	TRBJ2-1	TRBD2	TRBV19	TGTGCCAGTAGTACGGGACTAGCGAGGGGGCGAAATGAGCAGTTCTTC	CASSTGLARGRNEQFF
-	TRBJ2-2	TRBD2	TRBV24-1	TGTGCCACCAGTGATTTGTCGGGGACTACGAACACCGGGGAGCTGTTTTTT	CATSDLSGTTNTGELFF
-	TRBJ2-6	-	TRBV9	TGTGCCAGCAGCGCTGAGGCTTCGATCGGGGCCAACGTCCTGACTTTC	CASSAEASIGANVLTF
-	TRBJ2-7	-	TRBV19	TGTGCCAGTAGTATAGACTTCGGCTACGAGCAGTACTTC	CASSIDFGYEQYF
-	TRBJ2-5	TRBD1	TRBV7-9	TGTGCCAGCAGCTACCGACAGGGGCGGCAAGAGACCCAGTACTTC	CASSYRQGRQETQYF
-	TRBJ2-2	TRBD2	TRBV9	TGTGCCAGCAGCTTCGGACTAGCAGGGTCGAACACCGGGGAGCTGTTTTTT	CASSFGLAGSNTGELFF
-	TRBJ1-4	-	TRBV2	TGTGCCAGCAGTGAGGGTGGGCTTAATGAAAAACTGTTTTTT	CASSEGGLNEKLFF
-	TRBJ2-2	TRBD2	TRBV6-1	TGTGCCAGCAGTGAATTTTCGGCGGGAGTGTTGCCCGGGGAGCTGTTTTTT	CASSEFSAGVLPGELFF
-	TRBJ2-1	-	TRBV7-3	TGTGCCAGCAGCGACAGCCCGGAGGGGCCAACTAGGCCGTCCTACAATGAGCAGTTCTTC	CASSDSPEGPTRPSYNEQFF
-	TRBJ1-4	-	TRBV28	TGTGCCAGCAGTGCCGCGACAACTAATGAAAAACTGTTTTTT	CASSAATTNEKLFF
-	TRBJ1-1	TRBD1	TRBV5-1	TGCGCCAGCAGCTTGGGGACAGGAAACACTGAAGCTTTCTTT	CASSLGTGNTEAFF
-	TRBJ2-1	-	TRBV7-3	TGTGCCAGCAGCTTCCAGGATTCCTACAATGAGCAGTTCTTC	CASSFQDSYNEQFF
-	TRBJ2-7	-	TRBV19	TGTGCCAGTAGTATCCACGTCGAGGCAGGGAACTACGAGCAGTACTTC	CASSIHVEAGNYEQYF
-	TRBJ2-1	-	TRBV4-2	TGTGCCAGCAGCCAAGCCAGCGGAGTCTACAATGAGCAGTTCTTC	CASSQASGVYNEQFF
-	TRBJ1-2	-	TRBV3-1/TRBV3-2	TGTGCCAGCACCCTCGGGGGAGGAAGATATGGCTACACCTTC	CASTLGGGRYGYTF
-	TRBJ2-3	TRBD2	TRBV5-6	TGTGCCAGCAGCTTACCCGGGACTACTAGCACAGATACGCAGTATTTT	CASSLPGTTSTDTQYF
-	TRBJ2-7	TRBD2	TRBV28	TGTGCCAGCAGTTTACTAGCGGGGGGGTCTCAGCAGTACTTC	CASSLLAGGSQQYF
-	TRBJ2-2	TRBD2	TRBV5-4	TGTGCCAGCAGCCCTGCTAGCGGGGGGGACACCGGGGAGCTGTTTTTT	CASSPASGGDTGELFF
-	TRBJ1-1	-	TRBV11-2	TGTGCCAGCAGCTTAGACCGGGAGACTGAAGCTTTCTTT	CASSLDRETEAFF
-	TRBJ1-3	-	TRBV19	TGTGCCAGTAGTATTGAGGCGTCAAGAACAAACACCATATATTTT	CASSIEASRTNTIYF
-	TRBJ2-2	TRBD2	TRBV9	TGTGCCAGCAGCGCGACTAGCGGGGGGAACACCGGGGAGCTGTTTTTT	CASSATSGGNTGELFF
few	TRBJ2-3	-	TRBV5-4	TGTGCCAGCAGCCGCGCACAGGGAGTAGGGGCAGATACGCAGTATTTT	CASSRAQGVGADTQYF
-	TRBJ2-3	-	TRBV7-9	TGTGCCAGCAGCTTAGAGGCAGGGCGCACAGATACGCAGTATTTT	CASSLEAGRTDTQYF
-	TRBJ2-4	TRBD1	TRBV5-6	TGTGCCAGCAGCCAAGGAGGGACAGGGGTTTTGAACATTCAGTACTTC	CASSQGGTGVLNIQYF
-	TRBJ1-3	-	TRBV28	TGTGCCAGCACAGGGGTCCCTGGAAACACCATATATTTT	CASTGVPGNTIYF
-	TRBJ1-6	-	TRBV15	TGTGCCACCAGCAGATTCGATAATTCACCCCTCCACTTT	CATSRFDNSPLHF
-	TRBJ1-6	TRBD1	TRBV9	TGTGCCAGCAGCGGTGGGACAGGGTTATCACCCCTCCACTTT	CASSGGTGLSPLHF